The source of this T cell receptor beta chain is a study of cytotoxic CD8 clonotypes in ibrutinib-treated CLL. Findings and limits, study-wide: Public clonotypes, found uncommonly, either contracted or stayed stable on treatment. Different sampling times were used for sustained-remission and progressing patients.

Data came from immunoSEQ multiplex PCR; TCRdb stores just in-frame clones and leaves some out. The repertoire holds over 120,000 clones, roughly 76% seen once, with about 5% in the top ten. Comment on this clone: Antigen: not known.

The CDR3 is 14 amino acids. Trimming cost V 3 bases and J 4 bases, with 13 bases left between them. CDR1 and CDR2 from the germline V gene are GTSNPN and SVGIG (reference sequence). The starting material was PBMCs, obtained after 24 months of ibrutinib treatment. The gene calls are TRBV30 and TRBJ1-5, with D possibly being TRBD1 (6 bases). This receptor was identified in a human donor with chronic lymphocytic leukemia. The CDR3 bases are TGTGCCTGGAGCGCAGGGGAGGCGAATCAGCCCCAGCATTTT. The encoded protein is CAWSAGEANQPQHF. The entire variable domain, with the rest obtained from reference TRBV30 and TRBJ1-5, is as follows: SQTIHQWPATLVQPVGSPLSLECTVEGTSNPNLYWYRQAAGRGLQLLFYSVGIGQISSEVPQNLSASRPQDRQFILSSKKLLLSDSGFYLCAWSAGEANQPQHFGDGTRLSIL.